This TCR beta chain is from a study of OX40 agonist ivuxolimab in advanced cancers. Germline values: CDR1 MNHNS, CDR2 SASEGT. V was clipped by 4 bases and J by 5 bases, with 12 bases between them. The CDR3 has 13 amino acids. Repertoires were generated with immunoSEQ multiplex PCR, while TCRdb's copy carries only in-frame clones and drops some. The sample consists of 45,000 to 50,000 clones, around 90% of them appearing once. Of note for this clone: Its matching antigen is unknown.

Systemic immunosuppression or autoimmune disease history was grounds to exclude patients. Study conclusions and caveats: Specificity for antigen went undetermined in the expanded peripheral T cells. Partial responders dosed at 0.1-3.0 mg/kg displayed clonal expansion ranking among the lowest. Some of the nonresponding patients also showed low levels of normalized T-cell clonal expansion.

V and J are TRBV6-1 and TRBJ2-7; perhaps TRBD1 as D (6 bases). This sample comprised CD4+ or CD8+ T cells sorted from blood, obtained in a trial of the OX40 agonist ivuxolimab. This clonotype was obtained from an adult with an advanced solid tumor such as melanoma, head and neck, liver or kidney cancer. Here the CDR3 reads CASSAQGINEQYF. CDR3 DNA: TGTGCCAGCAGTGCACAGGGAATAAACGAGCAGTACTTC.